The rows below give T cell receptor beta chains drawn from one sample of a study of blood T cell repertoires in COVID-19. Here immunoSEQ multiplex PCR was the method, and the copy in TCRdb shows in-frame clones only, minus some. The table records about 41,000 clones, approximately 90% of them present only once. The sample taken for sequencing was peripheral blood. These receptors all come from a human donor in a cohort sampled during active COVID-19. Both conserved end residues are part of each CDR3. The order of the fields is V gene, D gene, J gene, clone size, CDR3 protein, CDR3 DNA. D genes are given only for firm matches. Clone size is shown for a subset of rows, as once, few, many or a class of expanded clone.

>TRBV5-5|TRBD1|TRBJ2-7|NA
CASSLIQGLEQYF
TGTGCCAGCAGCCTCATACAGGGGCTTGAGCAGTACTTC
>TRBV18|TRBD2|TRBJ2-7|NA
CASSPSLAGGQDEQYF
TGTGCCAGCTCACCTTCTCTAGCGGGAGGGCAGGACGAGCAGTACTTC
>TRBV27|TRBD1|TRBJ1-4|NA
CASSSGTGVEKLFF
TGTGCCAGCAGTTCCGGGACAGGGGTTGAAAAACTGTTTTTT
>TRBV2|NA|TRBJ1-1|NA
CASSEPPENTEAFF
TGTGCCAGCAGTGAACCCCCAGAGAACACTGAAGCTTTCTTT
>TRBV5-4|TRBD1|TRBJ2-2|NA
CASSWGDRVSGELFF
TGTGCCAGCAGTTGGGGGGACAGGGTGTCCGGGGAGCTGTTTTTT
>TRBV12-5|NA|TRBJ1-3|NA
CASGFGGSGNTIYF
TGTGCTAGTGGTTTCGGCGGCTCTGGAAACACCATATATTTT
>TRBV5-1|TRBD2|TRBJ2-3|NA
CASSLAEEVSGRTDTQYF
TGCGCCAGCAGCTTGGCCGAGGAGGTTAGCGGGAGAACAGATACGCAGTATTTT
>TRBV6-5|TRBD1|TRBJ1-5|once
CASSPGGIINQPQHF
TGTGCCAGCAGTCCAGGGGGGATAATCAATCAGCCCCAGCATTTT
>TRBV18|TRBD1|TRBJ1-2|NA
CASSPGQNYGYTF
TGTGCCAGCTCACCGGGACAGAACTATGGCTACACCTTC
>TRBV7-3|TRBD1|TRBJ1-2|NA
CASSLFSHFQGARVGGYTF
TGTGCCAGCAGCTTATTTTCCCACTTCCAGGGGGCTCGGGTAGGTGGCTACACCTTC
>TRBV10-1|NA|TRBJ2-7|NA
CASAPGTGGYEQYF
TGCGCCAGCGCCCCCGGGACCGGGGGATACGAGCAGTACTTC
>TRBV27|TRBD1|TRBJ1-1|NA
CASSPNRGRWNTEAFF
TGTGCCAGCAGTCCCAACAGGGGCCGGTGGAACACTGAAGCTTTCTTT
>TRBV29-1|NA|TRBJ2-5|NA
CSVSDGEETQYF
TGCAGCGTATCCGACGGGGAGGAGACCCAGTACTTC
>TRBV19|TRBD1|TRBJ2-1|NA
CASRPGDRGTTYNEQFF
TGTGCCAGTAGACCCGGGGACAGGGGGACGACCTACAATGAGCAGTTCTTC
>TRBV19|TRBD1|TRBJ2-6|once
CASSDRGVFSGANVLTF
TGTGCCAGTAGCGACAGGGGCGTCTTCTCTGGGGCCAACGTCCTGACTTTC
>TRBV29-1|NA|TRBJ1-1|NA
CSVVPGDRTEAFF
TGCAGCGTTGTCCCGGGGGATCGAACTGAAGCTTTCTTT
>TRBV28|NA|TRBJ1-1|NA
CASSIPSGSLNTEAFF
TGTGCCAGCAGTATCCCCTCGGGGAGCCTTAACACTGAAGCTTTCTTT
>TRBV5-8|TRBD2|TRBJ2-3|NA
CASSSGRGTDTQYF
TGTGCCAGCAGTTCGGGGAGGGGCACAGATACGCAGTATTTT
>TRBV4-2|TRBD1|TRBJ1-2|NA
CASSQDSRGRANYGYTF
TGTGCCAGCAGCCAAGATTCCAGGGGGCGCGCTAACTATGGCTACACCTTC
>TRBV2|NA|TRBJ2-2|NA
CASSASRNTGELFF
TGTGCCAGCAGTGCTAGTAGAAACACCGGGGAGCTGTTTTTT
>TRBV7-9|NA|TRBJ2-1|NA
CASRGRDTSRNEQFF
TGTGCCAGCAGGGGACGGGACACCAGTCGCAATGAGCAGTTCTTC
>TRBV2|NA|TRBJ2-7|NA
CASEGAQEQYF
TGTGCCAGCGAAGGGGCGCAGGAGCAGTACTTC
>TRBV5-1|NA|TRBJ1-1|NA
CASSLAGGVANTEAFF
TGCGCCAGCAGCTTGGCCGGGGGGGTGGCGAACACTGAAGCTTTCTTT
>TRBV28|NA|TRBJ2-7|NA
CASSLYGIYNEQYF
TGTGCCAGCAGTTTGTACGGGATTTATAACGAGCAGTACTTC
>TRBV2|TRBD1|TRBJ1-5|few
CASSEDRISNQPQHF
TGTGCCAGCAGTGAGGACAGGATCAGCAATCAGCCCCAGCATTTT
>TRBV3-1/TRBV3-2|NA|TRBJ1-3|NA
CASSLAQGPSLGNTIYF
TGTGCCAGCAGCTTAGCACAGGGCCCCAGTCTTGGAAACACCATATATTTT
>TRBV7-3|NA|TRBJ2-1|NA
CASSLQAANYNEQFF
TGTGCCAGCAGCTTACAAGCGGCTAATTACAATGAGCAGTTCTTC
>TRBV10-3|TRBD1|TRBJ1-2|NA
CAITIQGEGYTF
TGTGCCATCACGATTCAGGGGGAAGGCTACACCTTC
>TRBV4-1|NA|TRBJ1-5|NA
CASSQVTDSNQPQHF
TGCGCCAGCAGCCAAGTCACAGATAGCAATCAGCCCCAGCATTTT
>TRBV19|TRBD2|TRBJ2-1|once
CASSSTSGMDEQFF
TGTGCCAGTAGTAGCACTAGCGGGATGGATGAGCAGTTCTTC
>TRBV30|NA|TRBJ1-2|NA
CACSDIVNYGYTF
TGTGCCTGTTCGGACATTGTTAACTATGGCTACACCTTC
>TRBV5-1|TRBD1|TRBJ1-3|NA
CASSLYIGQGAHDTIYF
TGCGCCAGCAGCTTGTATATTGGACAGGGGGCTCATGACACCATATATTTT
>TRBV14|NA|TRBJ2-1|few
CASSQEPRSPYNEQFF
TGTGCCAGCAGCCAAGAACCCAGGTCGCCCTACAATGAGCAGTTCTTC
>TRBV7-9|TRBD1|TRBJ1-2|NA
CASSSGTGGYGYTF
TGTGCCAGCAGTTCCGGGACAGGGGGCTATGGCTACACCTTC
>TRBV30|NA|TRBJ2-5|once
CAWSVLVRETQYF
TGTGCCTGGAGTGTACTGGTAAGAGAGACCCAGTACTTC
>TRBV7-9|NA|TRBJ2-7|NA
CASSAFDRHAYEQYF
TGTGCCAGCAGCGCGTTCGACAGGCACGCCTACGAGCAGTACTTC
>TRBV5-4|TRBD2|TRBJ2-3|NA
CASIGGGPKDTQYF
TGTGCCAGCATTGGGGGGGGACCGAAAGATACGCAGTATTTT
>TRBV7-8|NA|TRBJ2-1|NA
CASSFPSAHYEQFF
TGTGCCAGCAGCTTCCCTAGTGCACACTATGAGCAGTTCTTC
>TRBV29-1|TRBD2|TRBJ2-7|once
CSALGTSASFEQYF
TGCAGCGCCCTAGGGACTAGCGCATCCTTCGAGCAGTACTTC
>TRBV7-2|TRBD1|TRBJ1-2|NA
CASSADRGPYGYTF
TGTGCCAGCAGCGCAGACAGGGGGCCCTATGGCTACACCTTC